These 17 T cell receptor beta chains were all obtained from the same sample, sequenced in a study of blood T cell repertoires in COVID-19. Data came from immunoSEQ multiplex PCR; TCRdb stores just in-frame clones and leaves some out. This table holds 200,000 to 250,000 clones, about 83% found once. The sample taken for sequencing was peripheral blood. These receptors were obtained from a man aged 45-65 years with acute or convalescent COVID-19.

The V and J genes are TRBV27 and TRBJ1-2, with D maybe TRBD1 (5 bases). Trimming pared 2 bases from V and 7 bases from J, leaving 11 bases between. The CDR3 runs 13 residues. Germline CDR1 and CDR2: MNHEY and SMNVEV (reference sequence). The CDR3 DNA sequence: TGTGCCAGCAGTTTAGGGGCCACCGGTGGCTACACCTTC. The encoded protein is CASSLGATGGYTF.

This clone showed up just once. The chain recombines TRBV18 with TRBJ1-3; 10 bases are shared with TRBD1. V shed 4 bases and J 2 bases; nucleotides not matched to a gene: 2. CDR1 is KGHSH and CDR2 is LQKENI in the germline V gene. CDR3 length: 15 residues. The CDR3 loop is CASSRDRGPGNTIYF. The CDR3 DNA sequence: TGTGCCAGCTCACGAGACAGGGGGCCTGGAAACACCATATATTTT.

V usage is TRBV6-5 and J usage is TRBJ1-1; possibly TRBD1 for D (6 bases). V shed 10 bases and J shed 1 base, with 10 bases lying between them. CDR1 and CDR2 (germline): MNHEY, SVGAGI. The CDR3 is made up of 12 amino acids. As DNA, the CDR3 is TGTGCCACAAGGACAGAGAACACTGAAGCTTTCTTT. Protein sequence: CATRTENTEAFF.

V is TRBV9 and J is TRBJ1-6; D is perhaps TRBD1 (5 bases). V dropped 6 bases and J dropped 0 bases, with 16 bases sitting between them. The CDR3 consists of 17 residues. From germline, CDR1 is SGDLS and CDR2 YYNGEE. The CDR3 protein is CASKTEGVGSYNSPLHF. Written as DNA, the CDR3 is TGTGCCAGCAAGACCGAAGGGGTGGGCTCCTATAATTCACCCCTCCACTTT.

J is TRBJ1-5 and V is TRBV30; 8 nucleotides agree with TRBD1. This CDR3 is 15 amino acids long. Germline CDR1 GTSNPN, CDR2 SVGIG (reference sequence). The V and J ends lost 3 bases and 6 bases, in that order; junction bases with no gene match: 10. The CDR3 coding sequence is TGTGCCTGGAGCGACGGACAGGGCTATGGTCAGCCCCAGCATTTT. Its protein is CAWSDGQGYGQPQHF.

This clone occurred once. The J gene is TRBJ1-5, the V gene TRBV28; no clear D. Trimming removed 2 bases from V and 6 bases from J, with 11 bases in between. The germline V gene encodes CDR1 MDHEN and CDR2 SYDVKM. The CDR3 has 14 residues. Here the CDR3 reads CASSLGQLRQPQHF. As DNA, the CDR3 is TGTGCCAGCAGTTTAGGTCAATTGCGTCAGCCCCAGCATTTT. Filled out from reference TRBV28 and TRBJ1-5, the complete variable domain reads DVKVTQSSRYLVKRTGEKVFLECVQDMDHENMFWYRQDPGLGLRLIYFSYDVKMKEKGDIPEGYSVSREKKERFSLILESASTNQTSMYLCASSLGQLRQPQHFGDGTRLSIL.

This chain uses TRBV19 with TRBJ1-6; TRBD1 aligns across 8 bases. This CDR3 has 14 residues. The junction had 6 bases not matched to a gene; V was cut back by 7 bases and J by 7 bases. The V gene's germline CDR1 is LNHDA and CDR2 SQIVND (reference sequence). The CDR3 region is CASMDRERNSPLHF. CDR3 nucleotides: TGTGCCAGTATGGACAGGGAACGAAATTCACCCCTCCACTTT.

The chain combines TRBV7-6 with TRBJ1-1; weak D call: TRBD1 (5 bases). Germline CDR1 and CDR2: SGHVS and FNYEAQ. The CDR3 has 16 amino acids. Trimming removed 1 base from V and 1 base from J, with 13 bases in between. Here the CDR3 DNA reads TGTGCCAGCAGCTTAGGACCCACAGGCCCGAACACTGAAGCTTTCTTT. Its protein is CASSLGPTGPNTEAFF.

This chain connects TRBV6-5 to TRBJ2-7; 11 bases are shared with TRBD2. The J segment lost 4 bases and the V segment lost 0 bases, leaving 5 bases of the junction unmatched. The germline gives CDR1 MNHEY, CDR2 SVGAGI. The CDR3 covers 16 residues. CDR3 nucleotides: TGTGCCAGCAGTTACTCGGGGACTAGCGGTTATTACGAGCAGTACTTC. Its translation: CASSYSGTSGYYEQYF.

The chain carries TRBV7-8 and TRBJ2-3; D remains unclear. This CDR3 is built from 13 residues. Trimming took off 2 bases at V and 6 bases at J, with 9 bases between the two ends. Germline-derived CDR1 and CDR2 are SGHVS and FQNEAQ. CDR3 protein: CASSLINSDTQYF. The CDR3 bases are TGTGCCAGCAGCTTAATTAACTCGGATACGCAGTATTTT.

Remarks on this clone: The junction shows a germline mismatch at one end, possibly a read error. This rearrangement joins TRBV20-1 to TRBJ1-2, with 9 bases matching TRBD1. The CDR3 consists of 9 residues. CDR1 and CDR2 (germline): DFQATT, SNEGSKA (reference sequence). In DNA, the CDR3 is TGTGGGACAGGGAATGGCTACACCTTC. As protein: CGTGNGYTF.

The V call is TRBV6-5, the J call TRBJ2-1; 10 bases fit TRBD1. The germline V gene has CDR1 MNHEY and CDR2 SVGAGI. The V and J ends lost 6 bases and 8 bases, in that order; junction bases with no gene match: 10. The CDR3 runs 15 residues. CDR3 in amino acids: CASRFTGTGVDEQFF. In DNA form, the CDR3 reads TGTGCCAGCAGATTCACCGGGACAGGGGTAGATGAGCAGTTCTTC.

The CDR3 is CASSLTSGTLTDTQYF. In DNA, the CDR3 is TGTGCCAGCAGTTTAACTAGCGGAACCCTCACAGATACGCAGTATTTT. The gene calls are TRBV28 and TRBJ2-3; 8 nucleotides align to TRBD2. This CDR3 region has 16 residues. Germline CDR1 and CDR2: MDHEN and SYDVKM. Germline trimming cut 2 bases from V and 2 bases from J; bases unmatched to any gene: 6.

The V and J genes are TRBV19 and TRBJ2-2, with D hard to call. CDR3 length: 14 amino acids. Germline values: CDR1 LNHDA, CDR2 SQIVND (reference sequence). Trimming pared 9 bases from V and 1 base from J, leaving 12 bases between. The CDR3 protein is CASRRFQNTGELFF. The DNA of the CDR3 is TGTGCCAGCCGCAGGTTCCAGAACACCGGGGAGCTGTTTTTT.

The gene calls are TRBV6-2 or TRBV6-3 and TRBJ2-7; 11 nucleotides match TRBD2. This CDR3 contains 16 residues. J was trimmed by 5 bases and V by 0 bases; bases with no gene match: 6. Germline CDR1 MNHEY, CDR2 SVGEGT. CDR3 nucleotide sequence: TGTGCCAGCAGTTACTCAAGACTAGCGGGGTCAGACGAGCAGTACTTC. This sequence encodes CASSYSRLAGSDEQYF.

V and J are TRBV5-4 and TRBJ1-1; no clear D gene. CDR3 size: 14 residues. V was trimmed by 4 bases and J by 2 bases, leaving 12 bases between them. Germline assignment: CDR1 SGHNT and CDR2 YYREEE (reference sequence). CDR3 bases: TGTGCCAGCAGCCGGCTCGGGGTAAACACTGAAGCTTTCTTT. It specifies CASSRLGVNTEAFF.

The V gene is TRBV4-1, the J gene TRBJ2-7; the match to TRBD2 covers 7 bases. This CDR3 contains 14 residues. Germline V CDR1 and CDR2: MGHRA, YSYEKL. The trim removed 3 bases at V and 5 bases at J, leaving 7 bases unmatched. The CDR3 reads CASSQGGTADEQYF. For the CDR3, the DNA is TGCGCCAGCAGCCAGGGGGGGACGGCTGACGAGCAGTACTTC.